One sample yielded the 9 T cell receptor beta chains listed below, sequenced in a study of CD8 T cells in Susac syndrome. RNA, at about 0.5 to 1 ug, was reverse transcribed with random hexamers. MiXCR was run by TCRdb on the immunoSEQ multiplex PCR reads, yielding one entry per CDR3 protein. The sample carries under 85,000 distinct CDR3 sequences, just under 95% recorded once. What was sequenced was CD8+ T cells from PBMCs. These receptors were collected from a human donor with multiple sclerosis.

As concerns this clonotype: The germline gene is not matched at one end of the junction; a read error may be the cause. The chain joins TRBV9 to TRBJ2-1; 7 bases line up with TRBD2. In germline, CDR1 is SGDLS, CDR2 YYNGEE. This CDR3 spans 15 amino acids. CDR3 coding DNA: TGTGCCAGCAGCGCCCCGACTAGCTCGGTAGGAGAGCAGTCCTTC. Its protein is CASSAPTSSVGEQSF.

V and J are TRBV9 and TRBJ1-6; 9 nucleotides line up with TRBD1. The junction had 3 bases not matched to a gene; V was cut back by 7 bases and J by 7 bases. This CDR3 comprises 13 residues. From germline, CDR1 is SGDLS and CDR2 YYNGEE. Written as DNA, the CDR3 is TGTGCCAGCGGGGACAGGGTAAATTCACCCCTCCACTTT. Protein sequence: CASGDRVNSPLHF. The whole variable domain, remainder taken from reference TRBV9 and TRBJ1-6, is DSGVTQTPKHLITATGQRVTLRCSPRSGDLSVYWYQQSLDQGLQFLIQYYNGEERAKGNILERFSAQQFPDLHSELNLSSLELGDSALYFCASGDRVNSPLHFGNGTRLTVT.

The chain couples TRBV28 to TRBJ2-7, with 7 bases aligning to TRBD2. CDR3 size: 14 residues. Looked up from germline, CDR1 is MDHEN and CDR2 is SYDVKM. J lost 6 bases, V lost 1 base, and 6 bases had no gene match. CDR3 in amino acids: CASSLSGEGGEQYF. The CDR3 DNA reads TGTGCCAGCAGTTTATCGGGGGAGGGCGGCGAGCAGTACTTC. The whole variable domain, filled in from reference TRBV28 and TRBJ2-7, reads DVKVTQSSRYLVKRTGEKVFLECVQDMDHENMFWYRQDPGLGLRLIYFSYDVKMKEKGDIPEGYSVSREKKERFSLILESASTNQTSMYLCASSLSGEGGEQYFGPGTRLTVT.

This clonotype was seen once. The rearrangement uses TRBV20-1 and TRBJ2-7; 8 bases agree with TRBD1. The CDR3 is 15 residues long. CDR1 is DFQATT and CDR2 is SNEGSKA in the germline V gene (reference sequence). Unmatched junction bases numbered 10, after V lost 3 bases and J lost 3 bases. This CDR3 reads CSARDTGTGDYEQYF. DNA of the CDR3: TGCAGTGCTAGGGACACCGGGACAGGCGACTACGAGCAGTACTTC.

The chain joins TRBV5-1 to TRBJ2-3, with D tentatively TRBD1 or TRBD2 (6 bases each). The germline gives CDR1 SGHRS, CDR2 YFSETQ. CDR3 length: 15 amino acids. V was clipped by 0 bases and J by 4 bases, with 12 bases between them. This CDR3 is CASSLEGGLPDTQYF. The CDR3 DNA follows: TGCGCCAGCAGCTTGGAGGGGGGACTTCCAGATACGCAGTATTTT.

This sequence joins TRBV7-9 and TRBJ1-1; D may be TRBD1 (6 bases). The CDR3 length is 15 residues. V was trimmed by 6 bases and J by 2 bases, leaving 16 bases between them. Germline CDR1 SEHNR, CDR2 FQNEAQ (reference sequence). CDR3 sequence (DNA): TGTGCCAGCAGTCATTTACTACAGGGTAACACTGAAGCTTTCTTT. Protein: CASSHLLQGNTEAFF.

The J gene is TRBJ2-1, the V gene TRBV3-1; D not resolved. V was trimmed by 1 base and J by 3 bases, leaving 10 bases between them. CDR1 LGHDT and CDR2 YNNKEL come from the germline V gene (reference sequence). This CDR3 is built from 15 residues. The CDR3 loop is CASSQGWGNYNEQFF. The DNA of the CDR3 is TGTGCCAGCAGCCAAGGATGGGGTAACTACAATGAGCAGTTCTTC.

This chain joins TRBV7-2 and TRBJ2-3, with D perhaps matching TRBD2 (5 bases). The germline V and J ends were trimmed by 8 bases and 0 bases, with 18 bases remaining between them. This CDR3 is 16 amino acids long. Looked up from germline, CDR1 is SGHTA and CDR2 is FQGNSA. The CDR3 spells CASRRSWWESTDTQYF. The CDR3 bases are TGTGCCAGCCGCCGATCTTGGTGGGAGAGCACAGATACGCAGTATTTT.

DNA for the CDR3: TGTGCCAGCAGTGCCCGGACAGGGGACGGCTATGGCTACACCTTC. Its translation: CASSARTGDGYGYTF. The chain recombines TRBV6-4 with TRBJ1-2, with 9 bases identical to TRBD1. The J segment lost 4 bases and the V segment lost 4 bases, leaving 7 bases of the junction unmatched. Germline CDR1 reads MRHNA; CDR2 reads SNTAGT. The CDR3 spans 15 residues.